The source of this T cell receptor (beta chain) is a study of shared clonotypes between healthy human individuals. Germline assignment: CDR1 SQVTM and CDR2 ANQGSEA. V dropped 6 bases and J dropped 0 bases, with 9 bases sitting between them. This CDR3 comprises 13 residues. TCRdb keeps only in-frame clones here, not all; method: immunoSEQ multiplex PCR. The table records approximately 1,000,000 clones, around 82% of them present only once. The donors, healthy adults who were HIV-negative, had experienced no recent acute infections or vaccinations. The receptor was isolated from a man younger than 30 in good health. Some clones in this sample may be carry-over from other donors' samples. Sequenced sample: memory CD4+ T cells from PBMCs. Specified subset: CD45RA-negative fraction. This chain joins TRBV29-1 and TRBJ1-3; D is ambiguous. The chain's CDR3 is CSVSHSSGNTIYF. Written as DNA, the CDR3 is TGCAGCGTCAGCCACAGCTCTGGAAACACCATATATTTT.